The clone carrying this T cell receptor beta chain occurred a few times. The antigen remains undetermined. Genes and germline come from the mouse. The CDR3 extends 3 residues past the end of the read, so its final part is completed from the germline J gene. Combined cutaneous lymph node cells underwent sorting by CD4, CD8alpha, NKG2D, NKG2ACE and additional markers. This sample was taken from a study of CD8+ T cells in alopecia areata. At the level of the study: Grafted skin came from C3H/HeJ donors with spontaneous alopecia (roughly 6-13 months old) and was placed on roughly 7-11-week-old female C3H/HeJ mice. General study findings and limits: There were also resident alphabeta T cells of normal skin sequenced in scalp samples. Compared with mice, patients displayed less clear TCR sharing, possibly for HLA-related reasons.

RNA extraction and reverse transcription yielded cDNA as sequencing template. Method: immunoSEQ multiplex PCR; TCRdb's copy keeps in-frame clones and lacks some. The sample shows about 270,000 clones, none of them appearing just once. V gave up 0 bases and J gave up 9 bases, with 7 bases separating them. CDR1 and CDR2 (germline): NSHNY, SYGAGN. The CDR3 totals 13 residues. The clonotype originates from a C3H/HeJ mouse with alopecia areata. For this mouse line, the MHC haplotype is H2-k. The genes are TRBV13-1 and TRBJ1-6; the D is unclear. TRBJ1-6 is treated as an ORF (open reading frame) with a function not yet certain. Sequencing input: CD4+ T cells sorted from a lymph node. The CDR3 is CASSDGHSSPLYF. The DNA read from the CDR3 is TGTGCCAGCAGTGATGGACATAGTTCGCCC.